This note documents a single T cell receptor (beta chain) sequence. The antigen is not known. Time point here: cycle 4 day 1 (C4D1), after less than seven weeks of nivolumab. Relapse after autologous stem cell transplantation occurred in every patient, and brentuximab vedotin exposure varied. This sample was taken from a study of PD-1 blockade in classical Hodgkin lymphoma. Whole-study context: Treatment was intravenous nivolumab, 3 mg/kg every 2 weeks, until progression. General study results and limits: The study reported lower baseline TCR diversity in newly diagnosed patients than in healthy donors.

Some clones are missing from TCRdb's copy, which holds only in-frame ones; the method was immunoSEQ multiplex PCR. The sample contains approximately 14,000 clones, 80% to 90% of which appear only once. Trimming cost V 2 bases and J 7 bases; bases outside gene matches: 9. The V gene's germline CDR1 is MNHEY and CDR2 SVGAGI. The CDR3 spans 16 residues. The receptor was derived from a human donor with classical Hodgkin lymphoma. The sample here was peripheral blood mononuclear cells (PBMCs), taken before the fourth cycle of nivolumab. The genes are TRBV6-5 and TRBJ1-4, with 8 bases identical to TRBD1. The CDR3 protein is CASSYLPDRESEKLFF. CDR3 nucleotides: TGTGCCAGCAGTTACCTCCCGGACAGGGAGAGTGAAAAACTGTTTTTT.